This T cell receptor (beta chain) came from a study of CD8 T cells in ankylosing spondylitis. Germline-derived CDR1 and CDR2 are LGHDT and YNNKEL (reference sequence). The CDR3 sequence is 15 residues long. Trimming left V 3 bases short and J 4 bases short, with 13 bases between. Libraries of TCR beta came from quantitative 5'-RACE with molecular barcodes. TCRdb ran MiXCR on the 5' RACE reads and lists one entry per CDR3 protein. The repertoire holds 200,000 to 300,000 distinct CDR3 sequences, with under 35% as singletons. This clonotype was counted between two and nine times. This sequence was found in a male donor with ankylosing spondylitis or in good health (not recorded which). Sequencing was carried out using blood, either unsorted or a sorted T cell fraction (not recorded which). The rearrangement links TRBV3-1 to TRBJ2-1; maybe TRBD1 (5 bases). As DNA, the CDR3 is TGTGCCAGCAGCCACGACAGTCCTACTTACAATGAGCAGTTCTTC. Amino acids: CASSHDSPTYNEQFF.